Presented here are 4 T cell receptor beta chains from one specimen sequenced in a study of blood T cells in healthy people across ages. A second roughly 6 to 12 cycle PCR used barcoded and J-beta primers. MiXCR, applied by TCRdb to the 5' RACE reads, yields one record per CDR3 protein. The profile shows roughly 800,000 distinct CDR3 sequences, nearly 60% of them singletons. The sequencing sample was made of blood. The receptor set was obtained from a man aged 25-45 years in good health.

The CDR3 DNA reads as TGTGCCAGCAGTGGGAGACTAGCGGGAGCTAGAGATACGCAGTATTTT. Translated, it gives CASSGRLAGARDTQYF. This chain connects TRBV6-2 or TRBV6-3 to TRBJ2-3, with 12 bases fitting TRBD2. The CDR3 is made up of 16 amino acids. Germline values: CDR1 MNHEY, CDR2 SVGEGT. With 5 bases clipped from V and 5 bases from J, the junction kept 8 bases outside the gene matches.

This chain uses TRBV10-2 with TRBJ2-3, with D uncertain. This CDR3 has 13 residues. V was pared by 7 bases and J by 5 bases, with 13 bases between. Germline lookup yields CDR1 WSHSY and CDR2 SAAADI. The chain's CDR3 is CASTRAVLDTQYF. The CDR3 DNA reads as TGCGCCAGCACTCGGGCGGTCCTAGATACGCAGTATTTT.

This clonotype was picked up a small number of times. J is TRBJ2-7 and V is TRBV2; 7 bases fit TRBD2. The length of the CDR3 is 15 residues. V gave up 0 bases and J gave up 2 bases; unmatched junction bases: 4. CDR1 and CDR2 from the germline V gene are SNHLY and FYNNEI. The CDR3 region has the DNA TGTGCCAGCAGTGAAGCCTGGGAGGGCCCCTACGAGCAGTACTTC. Translation: CASSEAWEGPYEQYF.

This clonotype has just a few counts. This chain's CDR3 is CASSGAGNTEAFF. CDR3 DNA sequence: TGTGCCAGCAGTGGGGCAGGGAACACTGAAGCTTTCTTT. The J gene is TRBJ1-1, the V gene TRBV2; D gene uncertain. The CDR3 extends over 13 amino acids. CDR1 is SNHLY and CDR2 is FYNNEI in the germline V gene. Trimming removed 4 bases at V and 1 base at J, with 7 bases between.